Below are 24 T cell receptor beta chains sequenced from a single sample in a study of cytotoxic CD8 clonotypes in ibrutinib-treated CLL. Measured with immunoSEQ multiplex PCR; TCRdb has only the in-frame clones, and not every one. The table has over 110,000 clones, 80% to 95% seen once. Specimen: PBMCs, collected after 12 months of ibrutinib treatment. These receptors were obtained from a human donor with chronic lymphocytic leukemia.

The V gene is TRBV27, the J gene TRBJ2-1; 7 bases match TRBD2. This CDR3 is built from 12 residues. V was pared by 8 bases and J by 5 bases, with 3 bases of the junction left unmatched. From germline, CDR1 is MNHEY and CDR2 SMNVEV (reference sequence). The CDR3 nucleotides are TGTGCCAGCGGGACTACAGACAATGAGCAGTTCTTC. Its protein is CASGTTDNEQFF.

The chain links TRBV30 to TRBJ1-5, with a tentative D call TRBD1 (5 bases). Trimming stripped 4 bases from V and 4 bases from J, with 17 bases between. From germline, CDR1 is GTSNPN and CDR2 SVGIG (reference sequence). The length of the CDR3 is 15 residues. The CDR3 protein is CAWTTGQGLNQPQHF. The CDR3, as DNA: TGTGCCTGGACAACGGGGCAGGGATTGAATCAGCCCCAGCATTTT.

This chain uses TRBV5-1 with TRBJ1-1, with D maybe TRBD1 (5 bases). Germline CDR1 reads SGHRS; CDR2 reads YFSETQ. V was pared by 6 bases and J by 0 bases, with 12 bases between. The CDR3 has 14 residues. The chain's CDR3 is CASNGAGVNTEAFF. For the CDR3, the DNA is TGCGCCAGCAACGGGGCGGGAGTGAACACTGAAGCTTTCTTT.

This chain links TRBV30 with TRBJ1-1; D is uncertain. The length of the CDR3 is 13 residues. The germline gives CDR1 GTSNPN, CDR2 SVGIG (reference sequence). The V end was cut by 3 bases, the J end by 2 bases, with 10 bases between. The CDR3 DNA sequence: TGTGCCTGGAGCTGGCAAAGCAACACTGAAGCTTTCTTT. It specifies CAWSWQSNTEAFF.

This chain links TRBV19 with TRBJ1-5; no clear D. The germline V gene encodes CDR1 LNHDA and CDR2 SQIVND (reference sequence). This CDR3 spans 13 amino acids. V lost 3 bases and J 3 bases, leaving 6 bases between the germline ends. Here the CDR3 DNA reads TGTGCCAGTAGTATGGGCAACAATCAGCCCCAGCATTTT. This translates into CASSMGNNQPQHF. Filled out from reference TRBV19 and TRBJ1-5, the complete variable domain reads DGGITQSPKYLFRKEGQNVTLSCEQNLNHDAMYWYRQDPGQGLRLIYYSQIVNDFQKGDIAEGYSVSREKKESFPLTVTSAQKNPTAFYLCASSMGNNQPQHFGDGTRLSIL.

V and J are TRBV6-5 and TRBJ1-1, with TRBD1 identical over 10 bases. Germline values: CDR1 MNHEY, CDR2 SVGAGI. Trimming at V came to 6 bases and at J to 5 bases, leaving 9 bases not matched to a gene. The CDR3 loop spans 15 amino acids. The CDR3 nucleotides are TGTGCCAGCAGCCGACAGGGGGCAGAGGAAACTGAAGCTTTCTTT. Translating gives CASSRQGAEETEAFF.

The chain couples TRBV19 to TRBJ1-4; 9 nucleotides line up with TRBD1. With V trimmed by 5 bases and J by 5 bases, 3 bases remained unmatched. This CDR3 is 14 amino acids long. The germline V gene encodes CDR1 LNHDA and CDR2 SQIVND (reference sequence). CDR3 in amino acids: CASSYRGQNEKLFF. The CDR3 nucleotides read TGTGCCAGTAGTTACAGGGGGCAGAATGAAAAACTGTTTTTT.

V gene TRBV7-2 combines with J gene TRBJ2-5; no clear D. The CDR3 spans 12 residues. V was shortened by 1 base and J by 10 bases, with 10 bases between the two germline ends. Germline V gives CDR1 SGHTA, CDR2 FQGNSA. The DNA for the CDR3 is TGTGCCAGCAGCTTAGGAGAGAGTGGCCAGTACTTC. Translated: CASSLGESGQYF.

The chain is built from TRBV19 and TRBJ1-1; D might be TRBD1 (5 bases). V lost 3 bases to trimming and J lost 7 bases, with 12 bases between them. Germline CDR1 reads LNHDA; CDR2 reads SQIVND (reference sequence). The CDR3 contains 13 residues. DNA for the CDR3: TGTGCCAGTAGTATTTGGGGGAATGGTGAAGCTTTCTTT. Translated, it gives CASSIWGNGEAFF. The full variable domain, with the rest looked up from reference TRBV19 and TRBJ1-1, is DGGITQSPKYLFRKEGQNVTLSCEQNLNHDAMYWYRQDPGQGLRLIYYSQIVNDFQKGDIAEGYSVSREKKESFPLTVTSAQKNPTAFYLCASSIWGNGEAFFGQGTRLTVV.

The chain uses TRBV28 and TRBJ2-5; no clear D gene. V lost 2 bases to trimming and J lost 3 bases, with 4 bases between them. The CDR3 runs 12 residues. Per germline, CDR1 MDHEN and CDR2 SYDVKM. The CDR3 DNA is TGTGCCAGCAGTTTAGCGGAAGAGACCCAGTACTTC. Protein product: CASSLAEETQYF.

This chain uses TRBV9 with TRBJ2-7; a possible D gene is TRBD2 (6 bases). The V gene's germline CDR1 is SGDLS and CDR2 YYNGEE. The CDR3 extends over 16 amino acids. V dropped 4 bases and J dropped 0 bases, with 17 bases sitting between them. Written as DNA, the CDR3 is TGTGCCAGCAGCCTAACCGGGACTGGGGACTCCTACGAGCAGTACTTC. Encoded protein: CASSLTGTGDSYEQYF.

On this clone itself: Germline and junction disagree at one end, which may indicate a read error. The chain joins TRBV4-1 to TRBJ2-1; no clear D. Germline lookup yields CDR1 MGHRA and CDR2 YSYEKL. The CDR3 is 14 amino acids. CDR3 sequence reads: CASSQDGAGLRLVF. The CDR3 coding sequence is TGCGCCAGCAGCCAAGATGGAGCTGGGCTGAGGCTGGTCTTC.

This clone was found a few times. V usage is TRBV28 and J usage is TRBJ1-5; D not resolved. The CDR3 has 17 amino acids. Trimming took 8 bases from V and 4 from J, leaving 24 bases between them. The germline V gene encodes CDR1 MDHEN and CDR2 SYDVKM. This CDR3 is CASGQRRSEPINQPQHF. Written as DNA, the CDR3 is TGTGCCAGCGGCCAACGCCGTTCGGAACCGATAAATCAGCCCCAGCATTTT.

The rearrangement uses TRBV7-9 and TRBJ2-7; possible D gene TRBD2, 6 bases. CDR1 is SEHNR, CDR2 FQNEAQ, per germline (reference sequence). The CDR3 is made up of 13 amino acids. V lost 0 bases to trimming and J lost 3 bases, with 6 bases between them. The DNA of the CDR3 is TGTGCCAGCAGCTTAGCGCGGGGCTACGAGCAGTACTTC. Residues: CASSLARGYEQYF.

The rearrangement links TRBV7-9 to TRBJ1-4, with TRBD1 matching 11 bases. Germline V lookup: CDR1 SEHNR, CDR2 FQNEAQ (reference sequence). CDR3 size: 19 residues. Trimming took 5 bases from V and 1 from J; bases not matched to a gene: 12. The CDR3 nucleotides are TGTGCCAGCAGCCCCGGCTGGACAGGGGGCGGCGAAACTAATGAAAAACTGTTTTTT. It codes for CASSPGWTGGGETNEKLFF.

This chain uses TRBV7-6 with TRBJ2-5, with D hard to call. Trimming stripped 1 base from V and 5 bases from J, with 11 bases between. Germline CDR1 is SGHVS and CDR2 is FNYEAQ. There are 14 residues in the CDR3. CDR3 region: CASSLVPAQETQYF. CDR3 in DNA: TGTGCCAGCAGCTTAGTCCCGGCCCAGGAGACCCAGTACTTC.

In nucleotides, the CDR3 is TGTGCCAGCAGCCCCCGACTAGCGGGAGCATTTGATGAGCAGTTCTTC. Encoded protein: CASSPRLAGAFDEQFF. The V and J genes are TRBV9 and TRBJ2-1; 12 bases line up with TRBD2. The CDR3 sequence is 16 residues long. The J segment lost 8 bases and the V segment lost 4 bases, leaving 10 bases of the junction unmatched. In germline, CDR1 is SGDLS, CDR2 YYNGEE.

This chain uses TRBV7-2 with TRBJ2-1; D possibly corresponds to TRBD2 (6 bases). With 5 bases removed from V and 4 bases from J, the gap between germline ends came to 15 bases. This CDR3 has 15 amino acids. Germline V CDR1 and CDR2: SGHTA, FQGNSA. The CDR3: CASSGNAGRYNEQFF. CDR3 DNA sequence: TGTGCCAGCAGCGGAAACGCAGGGAGGTACAATGAGCAGTTCTTC.

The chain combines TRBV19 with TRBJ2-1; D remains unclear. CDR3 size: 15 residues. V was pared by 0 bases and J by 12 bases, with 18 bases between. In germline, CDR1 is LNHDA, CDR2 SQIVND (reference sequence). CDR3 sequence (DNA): TGTGCCAGTAGTATAGATCCCGCGCCCAATGCCCCGCAGTTCTTC. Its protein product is CASSIDPAPNAPQFF.

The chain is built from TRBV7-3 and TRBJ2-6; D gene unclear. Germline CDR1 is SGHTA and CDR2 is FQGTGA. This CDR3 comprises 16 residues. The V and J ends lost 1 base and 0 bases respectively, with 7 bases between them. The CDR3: CASSLSQDSGANVLTF. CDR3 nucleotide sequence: TGTGCCAGCAGCTTAAGCCAAGACTCTGGGGCCAACGTCCTGACTTTC.

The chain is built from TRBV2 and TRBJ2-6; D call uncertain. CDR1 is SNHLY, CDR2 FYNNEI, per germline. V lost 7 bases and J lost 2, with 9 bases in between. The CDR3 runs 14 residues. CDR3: CASIFSTGANVLTF. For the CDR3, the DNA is TGTGCCAGCATTTTTTCGACTGGGGCCAACGTCCTGACTTTC.

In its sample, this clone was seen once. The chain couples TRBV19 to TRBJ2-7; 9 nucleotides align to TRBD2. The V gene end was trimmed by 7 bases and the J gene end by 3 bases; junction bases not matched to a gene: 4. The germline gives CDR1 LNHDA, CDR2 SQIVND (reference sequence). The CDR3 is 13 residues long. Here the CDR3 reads CASNSGSSYEQYF. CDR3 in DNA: TGTGCCAGTAATAGCGGGAGTAGCTACGAGCAGTACTTC.

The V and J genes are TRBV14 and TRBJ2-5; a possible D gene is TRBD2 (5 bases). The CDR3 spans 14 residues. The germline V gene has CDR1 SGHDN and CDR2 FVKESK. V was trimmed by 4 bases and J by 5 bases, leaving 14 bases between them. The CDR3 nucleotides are TGTGCCAGCAGCCCGGAGAACGGCGGGGAGACCCAGTACTTC. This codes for CASSPENGGETQYF.

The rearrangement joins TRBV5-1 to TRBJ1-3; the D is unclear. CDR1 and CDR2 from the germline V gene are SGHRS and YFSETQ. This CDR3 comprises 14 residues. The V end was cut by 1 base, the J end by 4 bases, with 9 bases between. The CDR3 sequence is CASSLFGEGNTIYF. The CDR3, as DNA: TGCGCCAGCAGCTTGTTTGGGGAGGGAAACACCATATATTTT.